Described below is a single TCR beta chain sequence and its context. In the original analysis: For nucleated cells, counts were estimated from reference gene primer amplification. The repertoire was sequenced with immunoSEQ multiplex PCR; TCRdb's copy has only in-frame clones and lacks some. V, J and clone size reflect that table, while D and trimming were determined from the DNA. The sample has fewer than 150,000 clones; 70% to 90% are singletons. The data were obtained in a study of blood T cell repertoires in COVID-19. The overall study: Acute and convalescent COVID-19 specimens originated in the United States, Italy and Spain. In each case, the material was cDNA or gDNA derived from T cells, B-cell-depleted T cells, or PBMCs.

This CDR3 is 14 amino acids long. The germline gives CDR1 KGHSH, CDR2 LQKENI. V lost 3 bases to trimming and J lost 8 bases, with 16 bases between them. The origin of this receptor is a woman aged 65 to 85 who had recovered from COVID-19. V gene TRBV18 combines with J gene TRBJ1-2; unclear D gene. Sequenced sample: peripheral blood. CDR3 DNA sequence: TGTGCCAGCTCACCCAAAGAGGGTCTGGGGGGCTACACCTTC. Encoded protein: CASSPKEGLGGYTF.